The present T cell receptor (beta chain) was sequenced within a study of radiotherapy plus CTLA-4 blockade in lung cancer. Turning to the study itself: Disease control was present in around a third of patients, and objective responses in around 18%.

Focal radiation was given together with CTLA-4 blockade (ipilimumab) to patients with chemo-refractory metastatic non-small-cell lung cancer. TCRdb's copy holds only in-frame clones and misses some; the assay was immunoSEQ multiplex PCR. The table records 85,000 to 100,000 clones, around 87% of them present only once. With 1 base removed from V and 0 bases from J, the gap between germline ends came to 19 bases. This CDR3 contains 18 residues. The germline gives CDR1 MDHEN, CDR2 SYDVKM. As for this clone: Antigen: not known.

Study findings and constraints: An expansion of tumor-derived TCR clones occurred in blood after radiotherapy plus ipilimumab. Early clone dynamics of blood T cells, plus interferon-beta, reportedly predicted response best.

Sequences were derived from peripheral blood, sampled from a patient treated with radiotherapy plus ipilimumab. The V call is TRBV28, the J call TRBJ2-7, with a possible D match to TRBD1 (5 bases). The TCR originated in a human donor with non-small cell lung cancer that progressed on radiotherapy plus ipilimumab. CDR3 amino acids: CASSLSGLGQLSSYEQYF. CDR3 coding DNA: TGTGCCAGCAGTTTATCGGGTTTGGGGCAGCTCAGCTCCTACGAGCAGTACTTC.